The clone carrying this T cell receptor (beta chain) showed up just a few times. This CDR3 is built from 14 residues. V was shortened by 8 bases and J by 8 bases, with 19 bases between the two germline ends. Germline values: CDR1 SGHVS, CDR2 FNYEAQ. These data belong to a study of radiation and T cells in renal cell carcinoma. Study context: Nephrectomy followed 15 Gy stereotactic body radiation by 4 weeks.

Time point specified: baseline pretreatment blood. Treatment reported: 15 Gy SBRT to primary tumor, nephrectomy 4 weeks later. Clones were read by immunoSEQ multiplex PCR, and TCRdb kept only the in-frame ones, dropping some. The profile shows 70,000 to 100,000 clones, over 75% of them singletons. Sequences were derived from blood, sampled from a patient whose treatment included radiotherapy and nephrectomy. This sequence originates from a man between 60 and 75 years old with renal cell carcinoma. This sequence joins TRBV7-6 and TRBJ2-1; a weak D match, TRBD2 (6 bases). CDR3 DNA: TGTGCCAGCGGGGAGGCGACGGTCAATGATGAGCAGTTCTTC. Its protein product is CASGEATVNDEQFF.